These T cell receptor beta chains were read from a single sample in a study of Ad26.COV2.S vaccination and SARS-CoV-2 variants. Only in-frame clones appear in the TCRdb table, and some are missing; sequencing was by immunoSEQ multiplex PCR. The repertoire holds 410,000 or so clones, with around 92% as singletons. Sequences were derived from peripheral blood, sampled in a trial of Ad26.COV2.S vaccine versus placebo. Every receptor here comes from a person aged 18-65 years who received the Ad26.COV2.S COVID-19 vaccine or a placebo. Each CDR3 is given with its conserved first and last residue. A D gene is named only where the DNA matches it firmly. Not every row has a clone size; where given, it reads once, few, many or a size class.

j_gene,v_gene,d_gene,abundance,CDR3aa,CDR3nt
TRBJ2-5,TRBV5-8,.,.,CASSYGNADGETQYF,TGTGCCAGCAGCTATGGTAACGCGGACGGGGAGACCCAGTACTTC
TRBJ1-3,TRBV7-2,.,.,CASSLAGGAGPFYGNTIYF,TGTGCCAGCAGCTTAGCGGGCGGGGCCGGGCCCTTTTATGGAAACACCATATATTTT
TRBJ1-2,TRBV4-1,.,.,CASSQGSGTSYGYTF,TGCGCCAGCAGCCAAGGAAGCGGGACGTCCTATGGCTACACCTTC
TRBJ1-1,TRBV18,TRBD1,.,CASSPRGRNTEAFF,TGTGCCAGCTCACCAAGGGGGCGGAACACTGAAGCTTTCTTT
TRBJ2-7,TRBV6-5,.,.,CASMGLGGSYEQYF,TGTGCCAGCATGGGGCTGGGTGGTTCCTACGAGCAGTACTTC
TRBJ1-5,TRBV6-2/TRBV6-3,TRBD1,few,CASSFQSGTGGFGSNQPQHF,TGTGCCAGCAGTTTTCAATCCGGGACAGGGGGCTTTGGGAGCAATCAGCCCCAGCATTTT
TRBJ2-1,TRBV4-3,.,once,CASSLGTGRYEQFF,TGCGCCAGCAGCTTAGGAACAGGGAGATATGAGCAGTTCTTC
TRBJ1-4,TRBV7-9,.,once,CASSLTGSQEKLFF,TGTGCCAGCAGCTTAACCGGGAGCCAGGAAAAACTGTTTTTT
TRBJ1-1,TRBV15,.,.,CATSTHRALNTEAFF,TGTGCCACCAGCACTCACAGAGCCCTGAACACTGAAGCTTTCTTT
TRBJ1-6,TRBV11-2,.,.,CASSHSPSSYNSPLHF,TGTGCCAGCAGTCATAGTCCGAGCTCCTATAATTCACCCCTCCACTTT
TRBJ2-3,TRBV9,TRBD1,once,CASSVPQGALGTDTQYF,TGTGCCAGCAGCGTTCCGCAGGGGGCCCTTGGCACAGATACGCAGTATTTT
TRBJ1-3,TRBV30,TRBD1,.,CAWSPQGGRSNTIYF,TGTGCCTGGAGCCCCCAAGGGGGCCGTTCTAACACCATATATTTT
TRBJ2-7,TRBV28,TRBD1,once,CASRSAGTGDSYEQYF,TGTGCCAGCCGATCCGCCGGGACAGGGGATTCCTACGAGCAGTACTTC
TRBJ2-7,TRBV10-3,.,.,CAISETSYEQYF,TGTGCCATCAGTGAGACGAGCTACGAGCAGTACTTC
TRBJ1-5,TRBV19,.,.,CASSIGGTKNQPQHF,TGTGCCAGTAGTATAGGTGGGACAAAGAATCAGCCCCAGCATTTT
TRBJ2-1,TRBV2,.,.,CASSDWTATYNEQFF,TGTGCCAGCAGTGATTGGACAGCAACCTACAATGAGCAGTTCTTC
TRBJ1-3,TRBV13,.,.,CASSHDQGGNTIYF,TGTGCCAGCAGCCATGATCAGGGTGGAAACACCATATATTTT
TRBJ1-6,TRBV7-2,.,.,CASSLGRVGPGWNNSPLHF,TGTGCCAGCAGCTTAGGACGGGTCGGGCCAGGTTGGAACAATTCACCCCTCCACTTT
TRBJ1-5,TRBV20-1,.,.,CSASRSRQVSAQPQHF,TGCAGTGCTAGTAGATCGCGACAGGTTTCGGCTCAGCCCCAGCATTTT
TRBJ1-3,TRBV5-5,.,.,CASSLFSPGNTIYF,TGTGCCAGCAGCTTGTTCTCACCAGGAAACACCATATATTTT
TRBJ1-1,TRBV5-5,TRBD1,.,CASRWTGLNTEAFF,TGTGCCAGCAGGTGGACAGGGCTGAACACTGAAGCTTTCTTT
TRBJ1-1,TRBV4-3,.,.,CASSQVLRGTEAFF,TGCGCCAGCAGCCAAGTCCTTCGGGGCACTGAAGCTTTCTTT
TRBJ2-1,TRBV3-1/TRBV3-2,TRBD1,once,CASSPWDRGNNEQFF,TGTGCCAGCAGCCCATGGGACAGGGGAAACAATGAGCAGTTCTTC
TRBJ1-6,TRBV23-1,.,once,CASSPPVRREPLHF,TGCGCCAGCAGCCCCCCGGTCCGACGAGAACCCCTCCACTTT
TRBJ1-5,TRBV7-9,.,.,CASSLTGGQPQHF,TGTGCCAGCAGCTTGACCGGCGGGCAGCCCCAGCATTTT
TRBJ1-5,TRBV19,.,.,CASTDFGSSNQPQHF,TGTGCCAGTACCGATTTTGGCAGTAGCAATCAGCCCCAGCATTTT
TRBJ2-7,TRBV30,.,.,CAWSTEDEQYF,TGTGCCTGGTCTACGGAGGATGAGCAGTACTTC
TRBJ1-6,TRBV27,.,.,CASSFGSSYNSPLHF,TGTGCCAGCAGTTTTGGGAGCTCCTATAATTCACCCCTCCACTTT
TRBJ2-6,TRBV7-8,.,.,CASKSPFSGANVLTF,TGTGCCAGCAAGAGTCCGTTCTCTGGGGCCAACGTCCTGACTTTC
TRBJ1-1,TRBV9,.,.,CASSVFRNTEAFF,TGTGCCAGCAGCGTATTCCGGAACACTGAAGCTTTCTTT
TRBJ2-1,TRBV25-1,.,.,CASSDPLRAGNEQFF,TGTGCCAGCAGTGACCCGCTTCGCGCGGGTAATGAGCAGTTCTTC
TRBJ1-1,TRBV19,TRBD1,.,CASSADRDFTEAFF,TGTGCCAGTAGTGCCGACAGGGATTTCACTGAAGCTTTCTTT
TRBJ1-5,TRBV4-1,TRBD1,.,CASSQSPGDRGSQPQHF,TGCGCCAGCAGCCAATCTCCGGGGGACAGAGGGTCACAGCCCCAGCATTTT
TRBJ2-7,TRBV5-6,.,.,CASSVSGLGRSYEQYF,TGTGCCAGCAGCGTCTCGGGGTTGGGGCGCTCCTACGAGCAGTACTTC
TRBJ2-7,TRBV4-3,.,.,CASNARWGDISYEQYF,TGCGCCAGCAACGCAAGGTGGGGGGACATTTCCTACGAGCAGTACTTC
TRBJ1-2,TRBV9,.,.,CASSVEQFGGGYTF,TGTGCCAGCAGCGTAGAACAATTCGGGGGTGGCTACACCTTC
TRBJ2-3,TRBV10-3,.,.,CATTDGPDTQYF,TGTGCCACCACGGACGGCCCAGATACGCAGTATTTT
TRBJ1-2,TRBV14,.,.,CASSGVRNYGYTF,TGTGCCAGCAGCGGCGTCAGAAACTATGGCTACACCTTC
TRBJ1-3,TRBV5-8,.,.,CASSLVERPGSGNTIYF,TGTGCCAGCAGCTTGGTGGAACGACCGGGTTCTGGAAACACCATATATTTT
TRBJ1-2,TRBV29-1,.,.,CSVEVTGNYGYTF,TGCAGCGTTGAAGTTACAGGGAACTATGGCTACACCTTC
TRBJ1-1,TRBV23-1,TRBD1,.,CASSQRGQGAEAFF,TGCGCCAGCAGTCAACGAGGACAGGGGGCTGAAGCTTTCTTT
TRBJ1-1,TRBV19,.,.,CASSIATGGNTEAFF,TGTGCCAGTAGTATAGCCACGGGGGGGAACACTGAAGCTTTCTTT
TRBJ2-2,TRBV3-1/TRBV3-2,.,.,CASTGTGELFF,TGTGCCAGCACGGGTACCGGGGAGCTGTTTTTT
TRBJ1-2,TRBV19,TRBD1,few,CATSPGTGYGYTF,TGTGCCACCTCCCCTGGGACAGGGTATGGCTACACCTTC
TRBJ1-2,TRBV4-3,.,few,CASSQDRIREDGYTF,TGCGCCAGCAGCCAAGATAGGATCAGGGAGGATGGCTACACCTTC
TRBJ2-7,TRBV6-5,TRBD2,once,CASSYGTSGGRYEQYF,TGTGCCAGCAGTTACGGGACTAGCGGGGGCCGGTACGAGCAGTACTTC
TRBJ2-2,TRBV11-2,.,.,CASSNRLSPNTGELFF,TGTGCCAGCAGCAACCGGTTGTCCCCGAACACCGGGGAGCTGTTTTTT